This TCR beta chain derives from a study of CXCR3-negative and CXCR3-positive naive CD8 T cells. With UMI labels, 5' RACE was used to prepare the TRB cDNA libraries. TCRdb re-called the 5' RACE reads; one entry per CDR3 protein, DNA not given. The sample's table shows around 140,000 distinct CDR3 sequences. The clonotype comes from a human donor in good health. Some clones in this sample may be carry-over from other donors' samples. Sequencing was carried out using naive CXCR3- CD8+ T cells from blood. Regarding subset: CD45RO-CCR7+CD27+CD95- naive CD8+ T cells lacking CXCR3 (TNR3-).

The CDR3 loop reads CASSLTLETATEAFF. The rearrangement links TRBV5-1 to TRBJ1-1. Germline loops: CDR1 SGHRS, CDR2 YFSETQ. CDR3 length: 15 residues.